Presented here are 5 T cell receptor beta chains from one specimen sequenced in a study of shared T cell receptors in the human thymus. Measured with immunoSEQ multiplex PCR; TCRdb has only the in-frame clones, and not every one. The table includes hundreds of thousands of clones, around 87% detected once. This same sample was also part of a study on human thymus T cells.

The material sequenced was thymocytes. The receptors come from a boy younger than two with a congenital heart defect.

This chain connects TRBV6-1 to TRBJ2-7; tentatively, D is TRBD1 (6 bases). The CDR3 runs 15 residues. The germline gives CDR1 MNHNS, CDR2 SASEGT. V was cut by 5 bases and J by 0 bases, with 14 bases left in between. The CDR3 DNA follows: TGTGCCAGCAGTCCCAGACAGGCGCTCTCCTACGAGCAGTACTTC. Encoded protein: CASSPRQALSYEQYF.

The genes are TRBV30 and TRBJ2-3, with 14 bases lining up with TRBD2. The CDR3 extends over 18 amino acids. Germline CDR1 GTSNPN, CDR2 SVGIG (reference sequence). Losses at the gene ends were 8 bases for V and 3 bases for J; bases not matched to a gene: 16. The chain's CDR3 is CAAQTSGRAVGVTDTQYF. CDR3 DNA sequence: TGTGCCGCCCAGACTAGCGGGAGGGCCGTGGGGGTTACAGATACGCAGTATTTT.

The CDR3 reads CASRYGTSLADSTDTQYF. The CDR3 nucleotides read TGTGCCAGCAGGTACGGGACTAGCCTTGCCGATAGCACAGATACGCAGTATTTT. The chain has TRBV2 and TRBJ2-3; 9 bases agree with TRBD2. This CDR3 has 18 residues. Germline V gene lookup returns CDR1 SNHLY and CDR2 FYNNEI. V was clipped by 6 bases and J by 0 bases; unmatched bases: 13.

The V and J genes are TRBV28 and TRBJ1-4; unclear D gene. V lost 0 bases and J lost 4, with 9 bases in between. Germline CDR1 reads MDHEN; CDR2 reads SYDVKM. The CDR3 sequence is 15 residues long. CDR3 DNA sequence: TGTGCCAGCAGTTTATGTGGAGGGTTTAATGAAAAACTGTTTTTT. It yields the protein CASSLCGGFNEKLFF.

The V gene is TRBV4-1, the J gene TRBJ2-7; D ambiguous. The CDR3 has 13 amino acids. Deletions cut 4 bases from V and 4 bases from J, with 11 bases between. CDR1 and CDR2 from the germline V gene are MGHRA and YSYEKL. As DNA, the CDR3 is TGCGCCAGCAGCCCGGTTACAGCTTACGAGCAGTACTTC. As protein: CASSPVTAYEQYF.